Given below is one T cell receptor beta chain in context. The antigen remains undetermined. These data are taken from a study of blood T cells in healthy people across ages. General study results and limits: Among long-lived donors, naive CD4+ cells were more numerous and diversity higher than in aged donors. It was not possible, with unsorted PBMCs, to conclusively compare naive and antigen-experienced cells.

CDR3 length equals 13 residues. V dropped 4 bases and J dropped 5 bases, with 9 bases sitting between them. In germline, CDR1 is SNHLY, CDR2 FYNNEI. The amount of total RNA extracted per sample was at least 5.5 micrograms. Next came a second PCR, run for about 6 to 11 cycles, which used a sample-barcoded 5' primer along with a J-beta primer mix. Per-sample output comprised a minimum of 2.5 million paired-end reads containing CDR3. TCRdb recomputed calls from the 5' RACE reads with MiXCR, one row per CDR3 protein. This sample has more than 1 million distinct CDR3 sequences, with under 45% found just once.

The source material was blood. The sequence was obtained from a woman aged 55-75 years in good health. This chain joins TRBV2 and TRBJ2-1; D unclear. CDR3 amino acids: CASSVENNNEQFF. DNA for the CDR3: TGTGCCAGCAGTGTGGAGAACAACAATGAGCAGTTCTTC.